The clone carrying this T cell receptor beta chain was picked up a small number of times. Its cognate antigen is unknown. This CDR3 comprises 16 residues. V shed 5 bases and J shed 2 bases, with 18 bases lying between them. CDR1 and CDR2 from the germline V gene are SGHNT and YENEEA. An Oncomine TCR Beta short-read assay was used to sequence the DNA from cultured CD4+ T cells. Via MiXCR, TCRdb re-called the PCR reads, giving one row per CDR3 protein. This sample carries approximately 10,000 distinct CDR3 sequences, 42% of them seen once, and the ten largest clones take roughly a third. Treatment given: approximately nine-day PBMC culture with coronavirus spike peptide pools or control peptides (ViraFEST assay). The positive PCR dates, which preceded the US Alpha, Beta and Delta variants, fell between March and December 2020. Wells contained two million PBMCs each, and these were cultured with about 9.9 IU/ml IL-2 and roughly 10 ug/ml peptide pools.

The data derive from a study of vaccination and CD4 T cells after COVID-19. Study-level information: Controls had a CEFX pool, an HIV-1 Nef pool, or no peptide added.

General study points: In convalescent patients, a median 86.3% of post-vaccine SARS-CoV-2-reactive clones appeared only after vaccination.

This chain connects TRBV11-3 to TRBJ2-5; D is possibly TRBD1 or TRBD2 (5 bases each). The material sequenced was CD4+ T cells from blood, cultured in vitro. The sequence came from a human donor who had recovered from COVID-19. The CDR3 coding sequence is TGTGCCAGCAGCCCGGGACGGTACAGTTCGCAAGAGACCCAGTACTTC. Protein product: CASSPGRYSSQETQYF.